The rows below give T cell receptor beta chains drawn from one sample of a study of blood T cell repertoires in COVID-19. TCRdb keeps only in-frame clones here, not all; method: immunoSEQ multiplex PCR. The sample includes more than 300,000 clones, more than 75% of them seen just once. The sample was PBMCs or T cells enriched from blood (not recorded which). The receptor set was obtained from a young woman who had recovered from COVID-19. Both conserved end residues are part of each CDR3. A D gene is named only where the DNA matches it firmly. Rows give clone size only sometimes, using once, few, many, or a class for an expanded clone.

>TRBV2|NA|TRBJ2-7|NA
TGTGCCAGCAGACTCTACGAGCAGTACTTC
CASRLYEQYF
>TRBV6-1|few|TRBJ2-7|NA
TGTGCCAGCAGTGAATACTGGGCAGGCCCCTACGAGCAGTACTTC
CASSEYWAGPYEQYF
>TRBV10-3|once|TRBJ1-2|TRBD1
TGTGCCATCAGTGAGCCGGACAGGCCGGGGGGCTACACCTTC
CAISEPDRPGGYTF
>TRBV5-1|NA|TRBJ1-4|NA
TGCGCCAGCAGCTTGGCCGCTAATATCGGTGAAAAACTGTTTTTT
CASSLAANIGEKLFF
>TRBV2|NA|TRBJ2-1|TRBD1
TGTGCCAGCAGGGAGATGGGACAGAGTGGGCCCGGCTACAATGAGCAGTTCTTC
CASREMGQSGPGYNEQFF
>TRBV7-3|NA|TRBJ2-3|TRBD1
TGTGCCAGCAGCACTGGGACAGGGCCCGATACGCAGTATTTT
CASSTGTGPDTQYF
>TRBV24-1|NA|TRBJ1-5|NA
TGTGCCACCAGTGACCTACAGAGTAATCAGCCCCAGCATTTT
CATSDLQSNQPQHF
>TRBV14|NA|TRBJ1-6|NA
TGTGCCAGCAGCCAAGACAGGGGCGGTTTTTCACCCCTCCACTTT
CASSQDRGGFSPLHF
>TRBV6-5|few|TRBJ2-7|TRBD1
TGTGCCAGCAGCTACACATCCTTGGACAGGGGTTACGAGCAGTACTTC
CASSYTSLDRGYEQYF
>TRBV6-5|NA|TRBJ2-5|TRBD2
TGTGCCAGCAGTTACTCGAGTGGGGGAGGGCGGGGGACCCAGTACTTC
CASSYSSGGGRGTQYF
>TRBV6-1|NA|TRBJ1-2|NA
TGTGCCAGCAGTGAAGGCAACCGGGTATATGGCTACACCTTC
CASSEGNRVYGYTF
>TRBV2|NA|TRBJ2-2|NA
TGTGCCAGCAGTGTAGACAGCGCGAACACCGGGGAGCTGTTTTTT
CASSVDSANTGELFF
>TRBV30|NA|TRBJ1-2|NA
TGTGCCGGGGTCCCCTCTAACTATGGCTACACCTTC
CAGVPSNYGYTF
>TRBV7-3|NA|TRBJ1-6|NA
TGTGCCAGCAGCCGCGGGAGGGGGAATAATTCACCCCTCCACTTT
CASSRGRGNNSPLHF
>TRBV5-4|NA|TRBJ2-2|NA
TGTGCCAGCAGAAACCTGGGGTTGGGGAGCTCCGGGGAGCTGTTTTTT
CASRNLGLGSSGELFF
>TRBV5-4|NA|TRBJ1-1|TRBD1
TGTGCCAGCAGCGGTCCTCAGGGGGCCCTGGACACTGAAGCTTTCTTT
CASSGPQGALDTEAFF
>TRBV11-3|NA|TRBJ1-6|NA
TGTGCCAGCAGCTTAGATCAGGCATCACCCCTCCACTTT
CASSLDQASPLHF
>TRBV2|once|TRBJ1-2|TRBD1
TGTGCCAGCACCGGGGACAGGGATCTTGGCTACACCTTC
CASTGDRDLGYTF
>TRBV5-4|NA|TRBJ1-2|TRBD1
TGTGCCAGCACCGACGGGACAGGGGCGAATGGCTACACCTTC
CASTDGTGANGYTF
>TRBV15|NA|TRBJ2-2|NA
TGTGCCACCAGCAGATTAGCGTGGGACACCGGGGAGCTGTTTTTT
CATSRLAWDTGELFF
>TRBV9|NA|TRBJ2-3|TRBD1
TGTGCCAGCAGCGTCGGGACAGGGGGCACCACAGATACGCAGTATTTT
CASSVGTGGTTDTQYF
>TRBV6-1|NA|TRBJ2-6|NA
TGTGCCAGCAGTGATATCCGTTTTGTCTCTGGGGCCAACGTCCTGACTTTC
CASSDIRFVSGANVLTF
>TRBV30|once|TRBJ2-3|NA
TGTGCCTTAGACAGACGCACAGATACGCAGTATTTT
CALDRRTDTQYF
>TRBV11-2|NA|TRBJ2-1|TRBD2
TGTGCCAGCAGCCCTTTCCGGGGGGGGAGCTCCTACAATGAGCAGTTCTTC
CASSPFRGGSSYNEQFF
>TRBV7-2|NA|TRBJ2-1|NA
TGTGCCAGCAGCTTAGCGCGATCGGGAGATGAGCAGTTCTTC
CASSLARSGDEQFF
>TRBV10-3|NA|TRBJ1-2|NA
TGTGCCACCTCTCTTGAGACGCGGGATGGCTACACCTTC
CATSLETRDGYTF